The 32 T cell receptor beta chains given below trace back to one sample, sequenced in a study of T cells in Graves' hyperthyroidism and ophthalmopathy. From RNA transcripts, TCR beta CDR3 regions were amplified. HTBI primers were the set used in a first-round RT-PCR of the TCR CDR3. One entry per CDR3 protein results from TCRdb running MiXCR on the multiplex PCR reads. This table holds hundreds of thousands of distinct CDR3 sequences, roughly 20% found once. Sequencing was done on a sample of blood. These receptors came from a man aged 30 to 39 with Graves' ophthalmopathy.

The CDR3 DNA is TGTGCCAGCAGTGAAGGTGGAGTAGCGGGGAATGAGCAGTTCTTC. Its translation: CASSEGGVAGNEQFF. The chain is built from TRBV7-9 and TRBJ2-1, with 8 bases aligning to TRBD2. Germline loops: CDR1 SEHNR, CDR2 FQNEAQ (reference sequence). This CDR3 contains 15 residues. Unmatched junction bases numbered 11, after V lost 6 bases and J lost 7 bases.

This clonotype was observed at least ten times. The chain links TRBV11-1 to TRBJ2-1, with 8 bases that match TRBD2. V lost 8 bases, J lost 4 bases, and 13 bases stayed unmatched. The CDR3 is 16 amino acids. Germline V gene lookup returns CDR1 SGHAT and CDR2 FQDESV (reference sequence). The CDR3 reads CASSLAGQRGYNEQFF. CDR3 nucleotide sequence: TGTGCCAGCTCCCTAGCGGGTCAGAGGGGATACAATGAGCAGTTCTTC.

This clonotype was picked up many times. The V gene is TRBV5-1, the J gene TRBJ1-4; D gene uncertain. This CDR3 contains 15 residues. Trimming removed 2 bases from V and 0 bases from J, with 8 bases in between. Germline V gene data show CDR1 as SGHRS and CDR2 as YFSETQ. The CDR3 is CASSFGHATNEKLFF. The CDR3 DNA is TGCGCCAGCAGCTTCGGGCATGCAACTAATGAAAAACTGTTTTTT. The variable domain in full, with the rest retrieved from reference TRBV5-1 and TRBJ1-4, is KAGVTQTPRYLIKTRGQQVTLSCSPISGHRSVSWYQQTPGQGLQFLFEYFSETQRNKGNFPGRFSGRQFSNSRSEMNVSTLELGDSALYLCASSFGHATNEKLFFGSGTQLSVL.

In the case of this clonotype: At one boundary the junction diverges from the germline segment, which might be a read error. The chain links TRBV5-1 to TRBJ2-1; 11 bases map to TRBD2. This CDR3 has 16 amino acids. Germline CDR1 and CDR2: SGHRS and YFSETQ. CDR3 sequence (DNA): TGCGCCAGCAGCTTGACCGGGACTAGCGGCTACAATGAGCAGCTCTTC. Protein product: CASSLTGTSGYNEQLF. Combining the CDR3 with reference TRBV5-1 and TRBJ2-1 gives the whole variable domain KAGVTQTPRYLIKTRGQQVTLSCSPISGHRSVSWYQQTPGQGLQFLFEYFSETQRNKGNFPGRFSGRQFSNSRSEMNVSTLELGDSALYLCASSLTGTSGYNEQLFGPGTRLTVL.

This clonotype has a handful of counts. The chain recombines TRBV29-1 with TRBJ1-2, with 10 bases lining up with TRBD1. Germline V gene data show CDR1 as SQVTM and CDR2 as ANQGSEA. After removal of 6 bases from V and 4 bases from J, the junction contained 8 bases not matched to a gene. The CDR3 extends over 14 amino acids. The CDR3 bases are TGCAGCGTGCCGGACAGGGGGATCGGCTATGGCTACACCTTC. Its translation is CSVPDRGIGYGYTF.

The CDR3 sequence is CASQRASTDTQYF. The CDR3 coding sequence is TGTGCCAGCCAACGTGCCTCCACAGATACGCAGTATTTT. V usage is TRBV28 and J usage is TRBJ2-3; D call uncertain. This CDR3 spans 13 amino acids. The V and J ends lost 8 bases and 2 bases respectively, with 11 bases between them. Germline CDR1 and CDR2: MDHEN and SYDVKM.

The gene calls are TRBV19 and TRBJ2-1, with D possibly TRBD2 on 6 matching bases. The CDR3 sequence is 15 residues long. The germline V gene encodes CDR1 LNHDA and CDR2 SQIVND (reference sequence). V shed 3 bases and J shed 6 bases, with 15 bases lying between them. CDR3 bases: TGTGCCAGTAGTATGGAGGGCCCCATACCCAATGAGCAGTTCTTC. Its protein product is CASSMEGPIPNEQFF.

The J gene is TRBJ2-5, the V gene TRBV3-1; D possibly corresponds to TRBD2 (6 bases). Between the trimmed V and J ends, which lost 4 bases and 5 bases, there was a span of 11 bases. Looked up from germline, CDR1 is LGHDT and CDR2 is YNNKEL (reference sequence). The CDR3 extends over 13 amino acids. The CDR3 DNA reads as TGTGCCAGCAGCCGGGACTTAATCGAGACCCAGTACTTC. Protein product: CASSRDLIETQYF.

This clonotype was seen a handful of times. The chain links TRBV7-2 to TRBJ2-1; possibly TRBD2 for D (6 bases). The CDR3 has 16 amino acids. CDR1 and CDR2 from the germline V gene are SGHTA and FQGNSA. V dropped 2 bases and J dropped 6 bases, with 17 bases sitting between them. The CDR3 DNA sequence: TGTGCCAGCAGCTTATGGGGACTTGCGCTCGGCAATGAGCAGTTCTTC. Amino acids: CASSLWGLALGNEQFF.

This clonotype was observed a handful of times. The rearrangement uses TRBV28 and TRBJ2-7, with a possible D match to TRBD2 (6 bases). Germline CDR1 MDHEN, CDR2 SYDVKM. The CDR3 runs to 15 residues. Trimming stripped 5 bases from V and 3 bases from J, with 17 bases between. CDR3 protein: CASSPPVGGDYEQYF. The CDR3 DNA reads TGTGCCAGCAGTCCCCCCGTGGGGGGAGACTACGAGCAGTACTTC. The variable domain in full, with the rest retrieved from reference TRBV28 and TRBJ2-7, is DVKVTQSSRYLVKRTGEKVFLECVQDMDHENMFWYRQDPGLGLRLIYFSYDVKMKEKGDIPEGYSVSREKKERFSLILESASTNQTSMYLCASSPPVGGDYEQYFGPGTRLTVT.

This clonotype appeared many times. The DNA of the CDR3 is TGTGCCAGCAGTCCTATCTTGAACACTGAAGCTTTCTTT. Translation: CASSPILNTEAFF. This chain connects TRBV6-1 to TRBJ1-1; unclear D gene. This CDR3 has 13 residues. Germline V gene lookup returns CDR1 MNHNS and CDR2 SASEGT. V was shortened by 5 bases and J by 0 bases, with 7 bases between the two germline ends.

This clonotype was counted at least ten times. The chain links TRBV7-3 to TRBJ1-1, with 8 bases matching TRBD1. CDR3 size: 14 residues. The germline gives CDR1 SGHTA, CDR2 FQGTGA. After removal of 5 bases from V and 4 bases from J, the junction contained 6 bases not matched to a gene. The CDR3 loop is CASSQSGGGTEAFF. For the CDR3, the DNA is TGTGCCAGCAGCCAATCAGGGGGCGGCACTGAAGCTTTCTTT.

CDR3 in DNA: TGCAGTGCTAGAGATGCGGGGCGCCCCGTCGGGGCTGGCACAGATACGCAGTATTTT. As protein: CSARDAGRPVGAGTDTQYF. The rearrangement uses TRBV20-1 and TRBJ2-3; D might be TRBD2 (6 bases). The ends were cut back, 0 bases at V and 1 base at J, with 23 bases in the middle. Germline V CDR1 and CDR2: DFQATT, SNEGSKA (reference sequence). CDR3 size: 19 residues.

This chain connects TRBV7-3 to TRBJ2-1; 10 bases agree with TRBD2. The junction had 6 bases not matched to a gene; V was cut back by 7 bases and J by 6 bases. Germline V CDR1 and CDR2: SGHTA, FQGTGA. The CDR3 runs to 14 residues. The CDR3 sequence is CASKPGLASNEQFF. CDR3 DNA: TGTGCCAGCAAACCGGGACTAGCGAGCAATGAGCAGTTCTTC.

This clonotype has a handful of counts. This sequence joins TRBV20-1 and TRBJ2-6, with 9 bases that match TRBD1. Germline trimming cut 6 bases from V and 0 bases from J; bases unmatched to any gene: 6. CDR3 length: 16 residues. Germline loops: CDR1 DFQATT, CDR2 SNEGSKA (reference sequence). In nucleotides, the CDR3 is TGCAGTGCAGAGGGGACAGGGTCCTCTGGGGCCAACGTCCTGACTTTC. Translating gives CSAEGTGSSGANVLTF.

The gene calls are TRBV5-1 and TRBJ2-7; D might be TRBD1 (6 bases). This CDR3 is built from 14 residues. Germline V CDR1 and CDR2: SGHRS, YFSETQ. Trimming took off 3 bases at V and 5 bases at J, with 15 bases between the two ends. The CDR3 spells CASSSMTGFDEQYF. CDR3 DNA sequence: TGCGCCAGCAGCTCAATGACAGGTTTTGACGAGCAGTACTTC.

In its sample, this clonotype was seen a few times. CDR3 sequence (DNA): TGTGCCAGCAGCTTGCGGCGAGGGGGCGCGGGTGAAAAACTGTTTTTT. It codes for CASSLRRGGAGEKLFF. The chain has TRBV5-5 and TRBJ1-4, with 7 bases matching TRBD1. J gave up 7 bases and V 1 base, and 10 bases lay outside the gene matches. Germline CDR1 SGHKS, CDR2 YYEKEE (reference sequence). This CDR3 is 16 amino acids long.

This clonotype has at least ten counts. The chain joins TRBV11-2 to TRBJ1-5, with 11 bases aligning to TRBD1. The germline gives CDR1 SGHAT, CDR2 FQNNGV. The V gene end was trimmed by 5 bases and the J gene end by 7 bases; junction bases not matched to a gene: 4. This CDR3 comprises 14 residues. Here the CDR3 reads CASSAGTGGQPQHF. DNA of the CDR3: TGTGCCAGCAGCGCGGGGACAGGGGGGCAGCCCCAGCATTTT.

The rearrangement joins TRBV6-1 to TRBJ1-2, with D unresolved. Germline V gives CDR1 MNHNS, CDR2 SASEGT. The V end was cut by 5 bases, the J end by 3 bases, with 19 bases between. The CDR3 is 16 amino acids. The CDR3 is CASSHWGGDHYYGYTF. The CDR3 region has the DNA TGTGCCAGCAGTCACTGGGGTGGGGATCATTACTATGGCTACACCTTC.

The chain joins TRBV6-1 to TRBJ1-1; D perhaps matches TRBD1 (5 bases). This CDR3 has 15 residues. Trimming pared 6 bases from V and 5 bases from J, leaving 19 bases between. Per germline, CDR1 MNHNS and CDR2 SASEGT. In DNA, the CDR3 is TGTGCCAGCAGCGGGGACTCGGCGCAGCTTACTGAAGCTTTCTTT. It codes for CASSGDSAQLTEAFF.

This clonotype has only a few counts. The chain uses TRBV7-2 and TRBJ2-7; D remains unclear. Looked up from germline, CDR1 is SGHTA and CDR2 is FQGNSA. This CDR3 has 13 residues. V was trimmed by 8 bases and J by 1 base, leaving 12 bases between them. CDR3 DNA sequence: TGTGCCAGCGCATTAAAGGGATCCTACGAGCAGTACTTC. It encodes CASALKGSYEQYF.

This clonotype was seen once. The gene calls are TRBV28 and TRBJ2-7, with a tentative D call TRBD2 (5 bases). Trimming cost V 7 bases and J 5 bases, with 12 bases left between them. CDR1 MDHEN and CDR2 SYDVKM come from the germline V gene. The CDR3 is 12 amino acids. The CDR3, as DNA: TGTGCCAGCATCACATCCGGGGACGAGCAGTACTTC. Amino acid sequence: CASITSGDEQYF. Using reference TRBV28 and TRBJ2-7 for the parts outside the CDR3, the full variable domain is DVKVTQSSRYLVKRTGEKVFLECVQDMDHENMFWYRQDPGLGLRLIYFSYDVKMKEKGDIPEGYSVSREKKERFSLILESASTNQTSMYLCASITSGDEQYFGPGTRLTVT.

In this sample, this clonotype turned up a few times. The V gene is TRBV30, the J gene TRBJ1-5; D is unclear. Germline loops: CDR1 GTSNPN, CDR2 SVGIG (reference sequence). V was shortened by 0 bases and J by 0 bases, with 6 bases between the two germline ends. This CDR3 is 14 amino acids long. The CDR3 coding sequence is TGTGCCTGGAGTGTAGTAGATAGCAATCAGCCCCAGCATTTT. It translates to CAWSVVDSNQPQHF. The full variable domain, its missing parts supplied by reference TRBV30 and TRBJ1-5, is SQTIHQWPATLVQPVGSPLSLECTVEGTSNPNLYWYRQAAGRGLQLLFYSVGIGQISSEVPQNLSASRPQDRQFILSSKKLLLSDSGFYLCAWSVVDSNQPQHFGDGTRLSIL.

This clonotype was counted many times. V gene TRBV12-3 or TRBV12-4 combines with J gene TRBJ2-2; D may be TRBD2 (6 bases). The V and J ends lost 6 bases and 6 bases respectively, with 17 bases between them. This CDR3 is 15 amino acids long. The CDR3 region is CASSPQGKRAGELFF. CDR3 nucleotides: TGTGCCAGCAGCCCCCAGGGAAAGCGGGCCGGGGAGCTGTTTTTT.

This clonotype has at least ten counts. The J gene is TRBJ2-3, the V gene TRBV5-1, with no clear D. The length of the CDR3 is 14 residues. The V gene lost 0 bases and the J gene lost 7 bases, with 12 bases spanning the gap. The germline CDR1 and CDR2 sequences are SGHRS and YFSETQ. CDR3 coding DNA: TGCGCCAGCAGCTTGGACGGTCCGAGAAATACGCAGTATTTT. Translating gives CASSLDGPRNTQYF.

Only a few counts were recorded for this clonotype. A much larger clone is a single base away; this may be a read error. The rearrangement uses TRBV7-2 and TRBJ2-5; D assignment may be TRBD1 or TRBD2 (5 bases each). CDR3 size: 13 residues. CDR1 and CDR2 from the germline V gene are SGHTA and FQGNSA. CDR3 coding DNA: TGTGCCAGCAGCTACAGGACTCAAGGGACCCAGTACTTC. Amino acids: CASSYRTQGTQYF.

The rearrangement uses TRBV12-3 or TRBV12-4 and TRBJ1-3; tentative D call: TRBD1 (6 bases). The CDR3 is 16 amino acids. Trimming cost V 5 bases and J 0 bases, with 14 bases left between them. The CDR3 DNA is TGTGCCAGCAGTATTTCAGGGGATTTCTCTGGAAACACCATATATTTT. The encoded protein is CASSISGDFSGNTIYF.

This clonotype was picked up a small number of times. This rearrangement joins TRBV29-1 to TRBJ2-7; tentatively, D is TRBD2 (6 bases). The V end lost 6 bases, the J end lost 3 bases, and 15 bases lay between the germline ends. The V gene's germline CDR1 is SQVTM and CDR2 ANQGSEA. This CDR3 is 13 amino acids long. This CDR3 is CSVGGTSVYEQYF. In DNA, the CDR3 is TGCAGCGTCGGGGGAACTTCTGTCTACGAGCAGTACTTC.

This clonotype was observed a handful of times. The chain combines TRBV20-1 with TRBJ1-1, with 7 bases matching TRBD1. The V gene end was trimmed by 6 bases and the J gene end by 5 bases; junction bases not matched to a gene: 9. This CDR3 spans 13 amino acids. From germline, CDR1 is DFQATT and CDR2 SNEGSKA (reference sequence). The CDR3 DNA reads TGCAGTGCAATTAACAGGGGCTATACTGAAGCTTTCTTT. This gives the protein CSAINRGYTEAFF.

The chain carries TRBV20-1 and TRBJ2-1; D might be TRBD2 (6 bases). Germline CDR1 and CDR2: DFQATT and SNEGSKA (reference sequence). V was shortened by 0 bases and J by 0 bases, with 12 bases between the two germline ends. This CDR3 region has 16 residues. CDR3 amino acids: CSARDFAGSSYNEQFF. The CDR3 nucleotides read TGCAGTGCTAGAGATTTCGCCGGGAGCTCCTACAATGAGCAGTTCTTC.

This clonotype showed up just a few times. The chain joins TRBV5-1 to TRBJ1-4; 8 nucleotides line up with TRBD1. CDR3 length equals 14 residues. V dropped 4 bases and J dropped 5; count of bases not matched to a gene: 4. Germline assignment: CDR1 SGHRS and CDR2 YFSETQ. This CDR3 reads CASSMGQENEKLFF. CDR3 DNA: TGCGCCAGCAGCATGGGACAGGAAAATGAAAAACTGTTTTTT.

Note on this clonotype: An end of the junction does not agree with germline; a read error may underlie this. This sequence joins TRBV10-3 and TRBJ2-5; 9 bases fit TRBD1. Germline CDR1 reads ENHRY; CDR2 reads SYGVKD. This CDR3 is 15 amino acids long. CDR3 sequence reads: CATRRGGQGLEAQYF. The CDR3 DNA reads as TGTGCCACCCGGAGGGGGGGACAGGGTCTAGAGGCCCAGTACTTC.